Presented here are 25 T cell receptor beta chains from one specimen sequenced in a study of blood T cell repertoires in COVID-19. The data were produced by immunoSEQ multiplex PCR, yet TCRdb's version contains in-frame clones alone and is incomplete. Here the sample spans 130,000 to 150,000 clones, over 80% being singletons. The source material was peripheral blood. The receptors originated from a man aged 45-65 years who had recovered from COVID-19.

The chain carries TRBV30 and TRBJ2-5; D is ambiguous. This CDR3 comprises 14 residues. The V end was cut by 3 bases, the J end by 4 bases, with 15 bases between. Germline CDR1 and CDR2: GTSNPN and SVGIG (reference sequence). CDR3: CAWRRGAQGETQYF. In DNA form, the CDR3 reads TGTGCCTGGAGGAGAGGTGCCCAAGGAGAGACCCAGTACTTC. Full variable domain (outside the CDR3, taken from reference TRBV30 and TRBJ2-5): SQTIHQWPATLVQPVGSPLSLECTVEGTSNPNLYWYRQAAGRGLQLLFYSVGIGQISSEVPQNLSASRPQDRQFILSSKKLLLSDSGFYLCAWRRGAQGETQYFGPGTRLLVL.

J is TRBJ1-6 and V is TRBV6-5; perhaps TRBD1 as D (5 bases). Germline V gene data show CDR1 as MNHEY and CDR2 as SVGAGI. The CDR3 has 15 amino acids. V lost 6 bases to trimming and J lost 9 bases, with 18 bases between them. This CDR3 is CASSEVVGAVSPLHF. The CDR3 DNA follows: TGTGCCAGCAGCGAGGTAGTTGGGGCGGTTTCACCCCTCCACTTT.

The rearrangement uses TRBV6-1 and TRBJ1-5, with TRBD1 as a possible D gene (6 bases). In germline, CDR1 is MNHNS, CDR2 SASEGT. V was cut by 2 bases and J by 6 bases, with 11 bases left in between. The CDR3 is made up of 14 amino acids. This CDR3 is CASSERGSGQPQHF. The CDR3 DNA follows: TGTGCCAGCAGTGAAAGGGGGTCGGGTCAGCCCCAGCATTTT.

This chain uses TRBV11-2 with TRBJ2-1; 11 bases agree with TRBD1. This CDR3 has 17 residues. Looked up from germline, CDR1 is SGHAT and CDR2 is FQNNGV. The J segment lost 0 bases and the V segment lost 5 bases, leaving 6 bases of the junction unmatched. The CDR3, as DNA: TGTGCCAGCAGCCGGGGGACAGGGGGTTTCTCCTACAATGAGCAGTTCTTC. Its protein is CASSRGTGGFSYNEQFF.

The chain joins TRBV5-1 to TRBJ1-1, with D unresolved. Germline-derived CDR1 and CDR2 are SGHRS and YFSETQ. V lost 2 bases, J lost 1 base, and 6 bases lay in between. The CDR3 is made up of 13 amino acids. The CDR3, as DNA: TGCGCCAGCAGCTTTGGAGAGAACACTGAAGCTTTCTTT. Translation gives CASSFGENTEAFF.

The CDR3 spells CASSLDQGAHQPQHF. The CDR3, as DNA: TGTGCCAGCAGCTTGGACCAGGGGGCGCATCAGCCCCAGCATTTT. This chain joins TRBV5-4 and TRBJ1-5, with 8 positions matching TRBD1. The germline CDR1 and CDR2 sequences are SGHNT and YYREEE (reference sequence). The CDR3 contains 15 residues. J lost 5 bases, V lost 0 bases, and 4 bases had no gene match.

The CDR3 sequence is CASSLAYREYGYTF. CDR3 DNA: TGTGCCAGCAGCTTGGCTTACAGGGAGTATGGCTACACCTTC. V and J are TRBV5-4 and TRBJ1-2; D may be TRBD1 (6 bases). The ends were cut back, 0 bases at V and 5 bases at J, with 11 bases in the middle. From germline, CDR1 is SGHNT and CDR2 YYREEE (reference sequence). This CDR3 comprises 14 residues.

This clone was seen only once. The V call is TRBV5-4, the J call TRBJ2-7, with D perhaps matching TRBD1 (6 bases). Per germline, CDR1 SGHNT and CDR2 YYREEE (reference sequence). This CDR3 is built from 12 residues. Trimming cost V 4 bases and J 7 bases, with 12 bases left between them. In nucleotides, the CDR3 is TGTGCCAGCAGCCAGGGGCTAGATGAGCAGTACTTC. Residues: CASSQGLDEQYF.

This clone was found once. The rearrangement joins TRBV30 to TRBJ2-3; TRBD1 might be the D (5 bases). V was pared by 2 bases and J by 4 bases, with 13 bases between. Per the germline V gene, CDR1 is GTSNPN and CDR2 is SVGIG (reference sequence). This CDR3 contains 14 residues. The CDR3 bases are TGTGCCTGGAGTAGAAAGGGGTTCGCAGATACGCAGTATTTT. Its protein product is CAWSRKGFADTQYF.

This chain connects TRBV2 to TRBJ2-3; D is unresolved. The CDR3 spans 13 residues. V lost 4 bases to trimming and J lost 4 bases, with 9 bases between them. Germline V CDR1 and CDR2: SNHLY, FYNNEI. The CDR3 coding sequence is TGTGCCAGCAGTGTAATTCTTTCAGATACGCAGTATTTT. It specifies CASSVILSDTQYF.

The rearrangement uses TRBV19 and TRBJ1-3; D gene unclear. Trimming took 5 bases from V and 0 from J, leaving 11 bases between them. Germline V gene data show CDR1 as LNHDA and CDR2 as SQIVND (reference sequence). CDR3 length: 15 residues. CDR3 nucleotides: TGTGCCAGTAGTGCCCCCCGGGTCTCTGGAAACACCATATATTTT. Its protein is CASSAPRVSGNTIYF. Full variable domain (missing parts from reference TRBV19 and TRBJ1-3): DGGITQSPKYLFRKEGQNVTLSCEQNLNHDAMYWYRQDPGQGLRLIYYSQIVNDFQKGDIAEGYSVSREKKESFPLTVTSAQKNPTAFYLCASSAPRVSGNTIYFGEGSWLTVV.

The gene calls are TRBV13 and TRBJ1-1; TRBD1 aligns across 8 bases. The CDR3 loop spans 15 amino acids. Germline lookup yields CDR1 PRHDT and CDR2 FYEKMQ (reference sequence). The V segment lost 4 bases and the J segment 1 base; nucleotides outside the gene matches: 5. CDR3 region: CASSSLTGENTEAFF. The CDR3 DNA is TGTGCCAGCAGCTCACTGACAGGGGAGAACACTGAAGCTTTCTTT.

This clone occurred a few times. The chain couples TRBV7-9 to TRBJ1-6; possibly TRBD1 for D (5 bases). The CDR3 covers 14 residues. Germline CDR1 SEHNR, CDR2 FQNEAQ (reference sequence). V was cut by 2 bases and J by 11 bases, with 13 bases left in between. The CDR3 coding sequence is TGTGCCAGCAGCTTAAGGCGTCAGGGAACACCCCTCCACTTT. Translation: CASSLRRQGTPLHF.

The chain joins TRBV9 to TRBJ2-3; D is unresolved. CDR3 length: 15 residues. V gave up 3 bases and J gave up 0 bases, with 11 bases separating them. CDR1 is SGDLS and CDR2 is YYNGEE in the germline V gene. The CDR3 DNA sequence: TGTGCCAGCAGCGAGGCGCGGAGTAGCACAGATACGCAGTATTTT. Translating it yields CASSEARSSTDTQYF.

The rearrangement links TRBV6-5 to TRBJ2-2; tentative D call: TRBD2 (6 bases). Germline lookup yields CDR1 MNHEY and CDR2 SVGAGI. The CDR3 is 16 residues long. Deletions cut 0 bases from V and 3 bases from J, with 11 bases between. The CDR3 DNA is TGTGCCAGCAGTTACTCGTGGGGGGTAGACACCGGGGAGCTGTTTTTT. It yields the protein CASSYSWGVDTGELFF.

This chain joins TRBV11-1 and TRBJ2-1; no clear D gene. V was shortened by 0 bases and J by 9 bases, with 9 bases between the two germline ends. Germline-derived CDR1 and CDR2 are SGHAT and FQDESV (reference sequence). This CDR3 has 13 amino acids. This CDR3 is CASSLASLGEQFF. The CDR3 DNA reads TGTGCCAGCAGCTTAGCTAGCCTTGGTGAGCAGTTCTTC.

The chain has TRBV21-1 and TRBJ1-6. TRBV21-1 is shown as a pseudogene. This CDR3 has 12 residues. The CDR3 here is CARDLDNSPLHF. CDR3 nucleotide sequence: TGTGCCAGAGACTTGGATAATTCACCCCTCCACTTT.

The chain uses TRBV5-1 and TRBJ1-1, with no clear D. V lost 1 base and J 4 bases, leaving 5 bases between the germline ends. The CDR3 runs 12 residues. Germline V lookup: CDR1 SGHRS, CDR2 YFSETQ. The CDR3 nucleotides read TGCGCCAGCAGCTTGTCAGGCACTGAAGCTTTCTTT. It specifies CASSLSGTEAFF.

The chain employs TRBV18 and TRBJ1-5; D not certain. Germline assignment: CDR1 KGHSH and CDR2 LQKENI. This CDR3 has 17 amino acids. Trimming removed 2 bases at V and 0 bases at J, with 14 bases between. The CDR3 loop reads CASSPIQFTDSNQPQHF. CDR3 sequence (DNA): TGTGCCAGCTCACCAATACAATTCACAGATAGCAATCAGCCCCAGCATTTT.

The J gene is TRBJ2-1, the V gene TRBV6-4; TRBD2 matches at 12 bases. V gave up 6 bases and J gave up 2 bases; unmatched junction bases: 14. This CDR3 contains 19 residues. CDR1 is MRHNA, CDR2 SNTAGT, per germline. The CDR3 reads CASSEGSSGGVDTYNEQFF. In DNA, the CDR3 is TGTGCCAGCAGCGAGGGGTCTAGCGGGGGGGTTGACACCTACAATGAGCAGTTCTTC.

This clone appeared once. This sequence joins TRBV6-5 and TRBJ1-1; D may be TRBD1 (6 bases). The CDR3 is made up of 14 amino acids. With 1 base removed from V and 4 bases from J, the gap between germline ends came to 10 bases. CDR1 and CDR2 from the germline V gene are MNHEY and SVGAGI. CDR3 sequence reads: CASSYLGGTTEAFF. The CDR3, as DNA: TGTGCCAGCAGTTACTTAGGGGGTACCACTGAAGCTTTCTTT.

This chain connects TRBV15 to TRBJ1-1; no clear D gene. V was trimmed by 0 bases and J by 6 bases, leaving 8 bases between them. CDR3 length equals 13 residues. Germline CDR1 and CDR2: LNHNV and YYDKDF (reference sequence). In DNA form, the CDR3 reads TGTGCCACCAGCAGAGATCCCGGGGCTGAAGCTTTCTTT. Its translation is CATSRDPGAEAFF.

V is TRBV12-5 and J is TRBJ2-1; no clear D. From germline, CDR1 is LGHNT and CDR2 FRNRAP. The CDR3 length is 11 residues. V was clipped by 3 bases and J by 7 bases, with 4 bases between them. The CDR3 spells CASGFVNEQFF. The DNA of the CDR3 is TGTGCTAGTGGTTTTGTAAATGAGCAGTTCTTC. The full variable domain, completed using reference TRBV12-5 and TRBJ2-1, is DARVTQTPRHKVTEMGQEVTMRCQPILGHNTVFWYRQTMMQGLELLAYFRNRAPLDDSGMPKDRFSAEMPDATLATLKIQPSEPRDSAVYFCASGFVNEQFFGPGTRLTVL.

The rearrangement links TRBV5-1 to TRBJ2-5; unclear D gene. CDR3 length equals 13 residues. Trimming shortened V by 6 bases and J by 1 base, and 10 bases separated the two germline ends. The germline V gene encodes CDR1 SGHRS and CDR2 YFSETQ. This CDR3 reads CASTIPPQETQYF. In nucleotides, the CDR3 is TGCGCCAGCACTATCCCCCCCCAAGAGACCCAGTACTTC.

In its sample, this clone was seen a few times. Other nucleotide sequences in the sample specify the same CDR3. The chain combines TRBV19 with TRBJ1-5, with unresolved D. The length of the CDR3 is 14 residues. Looked up from germline, CDR1 is LNHDA and CDR2 is SQIVND (reference sequence). Trimming cost V 3 bases and J 7 bases, with 13 bases left between them. DNA for the CDR3: TGTGCCAGTAGTATTGGAGGATCTGGGCAGCCCCAGCATTTT. This gives the protein CASSIGGSGQPQHF.